These 28 T cell receptor beta chains came from one sample sequenced in a study of response to subunit inactivated influenza vaccine (dated by TCRdb to between 2017 and 2018). Libraries were built with RT-PCR. Sequencing used an Illumina HiSeq 2500. TCRdb reprocessed the public reads (quality trimming at Q25 with fastp, clone calling with MiXCR) and kept in-frame beta chains. Each entry is one CDR3 protein sequence, shown with its most common DNA and genes. The sample has about 540,000 distinct CDR3 sequences on record, roughly a quarter of them singletons. The leading ten clones occupy approximately 3% of the sample. In addition, the sample was reused for a study of T cells expressing NK-cell markers. Looking at the second paper: The TCR beta cDNA libraries were made using 5'RACE template switching, a step that added both a universal primer site and unique molecular identifiers.

Sequenced material: CD4+ T cells sorted from PBMCs, taken 11 to 12 days after vaccination. The receptor source for this set is a man aged 50 to 60 who received an inactivated influenza vaccine. Donor details come from another sample of the same person, matched by shared clones.

This chain connects TRBV6-1 to TRBJ1-2; 12 positions agree with TRBD1. This CDR3 region has 15 residues. Germline V CDR1 and CDR2: MNHNS, SASEGT. V lost 4 bases to trimming and J lost 4 bases; unmatched junction nucleotides: 4. Here the CDR3 reads CASSVGTGGLYGYTF. The CDR3 DNA is TGTGCCAGCAGTGTCGGGACAGGGGGCCTCTATGGCTACACCTTC.

This rearrangement joins TRBV28 to TRBJ2-7; D assignment may be TRBD1 or TRBD2 (5 bases each). Per germline, CDR1 MDHEN and CDR2 SYDVKM. Trimming took 10 bases from V and 6 from J, leaving 16 bases between them. The CDR3 sequence is 12 residues long. In DNA, the CDR3 is TGTGCCATCCTGGGACCTGGGGCCGAGCAGTACTTC. This codes for CAILGPGAEQYF.

The rearrangement joins TRBV18 to TRBJ2-1; 15 positions match TRBD2. CDR1 and CDR2 from the germline V gene are KGHSH and LQKENI. V gave up 3 bases and J gave up 9 bases; unmatched junction bases: 6. The CDR3 length is 16 residues. This CDR3 is CASSPPGLAGGIEQFF. CDR3 nucleotide sequence: TGTGCCAGCTCACCTCCGGGACTAGCGGGAGGAATTGAGCAGTTCTTC.

The chain carries TRBV12-3 or TRBV12-4 and TRBJ1-1, with TRBD1 identical over 8 bases. V shed 8 bases and J 11 bases; nucleotides not matched to a gene: 10. This CDR3 spans 12 amino acids. CDR3 region: CASGDRPSLAFF. As DNA, the CDR3 is TGTGCCAGCGGGGACAGGCCCTCCCTGGCTTTCTTT.

The chain combines TRBV6-1 with TRBJ2-1; 7 bases align to TRBD2. The CDR3 has 18 residues. Germline CDR1 is MNHNS and CDR2 is SASEGT. V gave up 6 bases and J gave up 9 bases; unmatched junction bases: 23. CDR3 bases: TGTGCCAGCAGCCCCACCAGGAGGTCGGGGAGGGCCGCCGGTGAGCAGTTCTTC. Protein: CASSPTRRSGRAAGEQFF.

This clonotype has a handful of counts. The CDR3 here is CASGNRVGGTYNEQFF. CDR3 sequence (DNA): TGTGCCAGCGGTAACAGGGTTGGGGGCACATACAATGAGCAGTTCTTC. This chain connects TRBV6-2 or TRBV6-3 to TRBJ2-1; the D gene is possibly TRBD1 (6 bases). Trimming cost V 8 bases and J 4 bases, with 21 bases left between them. CDR3 length: 16 amino acids. CDR1 and CDR2 (germline): MNHEY, SVGEGT.

The chain recombines TRBV6-1 with TRBJ1-6, with D possibly TRBD1 on 6 matching bases. The V gene lost 6 bases and the J gene lost 7 bases, with 19 bases spanning the gap. Germline-derived CDR1 and CDR2 are MNHNS and SASEGT. The CDR3 loop spans 16 amino acids. CDR3 in amino acids: CASRQTRAGGNSPLHF. The CDR3 bases are TGTGCCAGCAGACAGACCCGAGCCGGGGGCAATTCACCCCTCCACTTT.

The rearrangement uses TRBV4-2 and TRBJ1-1; D may be TRBD1 (6 bases). CDR1 is LGHNA, CDR2 YNFKEQ, per germline. The CDR3 consists of 15 residues. V shed 4 bases and J shed 0 bases, with 12 bases lying between them. The CDR3 nucleotides read TGTGCCAGCAGCCGAATAGGGGGGATGAACACTGAAGCTTTCTTT. Translation gives CASSRIGGMNTEAFF.

J is TRBJ2-7 and V is TRBV29-1, with TRBD2 matching 11 bases. This CDR3 contains 13 residues. The germline gives CDR1 SQVTM, CDR2 ANQGSEA. The ends lost 7 bases at V and 2 bases at J; junction bases unmatched: 4. CDR3 coding DNA: TGCAGCGCCCAGGGACTAGCGGCCTACGAGCAGTACTTC. It specifies CSAQGLAAYEQYF.

This chain joins TRBV20-1 and TRBJ2-5; a possible D gene is TRBD1 (5 bases). V gave up 3 bases and J gave up 2 bases, with 10 bases separating them. The CDR3 extends over 13 amino acids. Germline CDR1 DFQATT, CDR2 SNEGSKA (reference sequence). The CDR3 nucleotides read TGCAGTGCTAGCCGCAGGGATCAAGAGACCCAGTACTTC. It translates to CSASRRDQETQYF.

A few counts support this clonotype. The CDR3 protein is CASSPLDYYETQYF. DNA for the CDR3: TGTGCCAGCAGCCCTTTAGATTACTACGAGACCCAGTACTTC. This chain joins TRBV7-9 and TRBJ2-5; D unresolved. The CDR3 totals 14 residues. V lost 5 bases and J 5 bases, leaving 15 bases between the germline ends. Germline CDR1 SEHNR, CDR2 FQNEAQ (reference sequence).

A few counts support this clonotype. J is TRBJ2-5 and V is TRBV5-5; D unclear. Germline CDR1 SGHKS, CDR2 YYEKEE (reference sequence). Trimming cost V 2 bases and J 0 bases, with 11 bases left between them. The CDR3 has 15 residues. CDR3 sequence: CASSFNPDHQETQYF. CDR3 DNA: TGTGCCAGCAGCTTCAACCCAGACCACCAAGAGACCCAGTACTTC.

This clonotype was recorded many times. This chain uses TRBV5-5 with TRBJ2-5; 9 bases match TRBD1. Trimming took 4 bases from V and 2 from J; bases not matched to a gene: 3. Germline V gives CDR1 SGHKS, CDR2 YYEKEE (reference sequence). The CDR3 covers 14 residues. The DNA of the CDR3 is TGTGCCAGCAGCCACGGACAGGGGCAAGAGACCCAGTACTTC. Encoded protein: CASSHGQGQETQYF. The full variable domain, its missing parts supplied by reference TRBV5-5 and TRBJ2-5, is DAGVTQSPTHLIKTRGQQVTLRCSPISGHKSVSWYQQVLGQGPQFIFQYYEKEERGRGNFPDRFSARQFPNYSSELNVNALLLGDSALYLCASSHGQGQETQYFGPGTRLLVL.

This chain connects TRBV27 to TRBJ1-4; TRBD1 agrees at 7 bases. The CDR3 has 15 amino acids. Germline lookup yields CDR1 MNHEY and CDR2 SMNVEV (reference sequence). The trim removed 7 bases at V and 0 bases at J, leaving 5 bases unmatched. The CDR3 DNA is TGTGCCAGCAAGGCAGGGGGAGCAACTAATGAAAAACTGTTTTTT. Translating gives CASKAGGATNEKLFF.

The chain employs TRBV5-1 and TRBJ2-3; D unresolved. The CDR3 extends over 15 amino acids. The V end was cut by 0 bases, the J end by 0 bases, with 8 bases between. The germline V gene encodes CDR1 SGHRS and CDR2 YFSETQ. This CDR3 is CASSLDGISTDTQYF. The CDR3 DNA reads as TGCGCCAGCAGCTTGGACGGAATAAGCACAGATACGCAGTATTTT.

This clonotype turned up a few times. The chain employs TRBV11-2 and TRBJ2-5; 7 bases map to TRBD1. The germline V gene has CDR1 SGHAT and CDR2 FQNNGV. With 3 bases clipped from V and 5 bases from J, the junction kept 12 bases outside the gene matches. CDR3 length: 16 amino acids. The CDR3 loop reads CASSFRTGKRVETQYF. CDR3 sequence (DNA): TGTGCCAGCAGCTTTAGGACAGGAAAAAGGGTCGAGACCCAGTACTTC.

The chain couples TRBV2 to TRBJ2-5, with D perhaps matching TRBD1 (5 bases). V was clipped by 6 bases and J by 5 bases, with 19 bases between them. This CDR3 comprises 15 residues. Germline V gives CDR1 SNHLY, CDR2 FYNNEI. Here the CDR3 reads CASRSTALVRETQYF. The CDR3 DNA sequence: TGTGCCAGCAGGTCGACAGCTCTCGTTCGGGAGACCCAGTACTTC.

In this sample, this clonotype turned up a few times. The J gene is TRBJ2-1, the V gene TRBV4-3; 9 nucleotides agree with TRBD2. The CDR3 is 15 amino acids. V lost 3 bases and J lost 4; bases outside the gene matches: 4. CDR1 is LGHNA, CDR2 YSLEER, per germline. CDR3 protein: CASSQELAGYNEQFF. In DNA, the CDR3 is TGCGCCAGCAGCCAGGAACTAGCGGGTTACAATGAGCAGTTCTTC.

The chain has TRBV10-3 and TRBJ2-1; D possibly corresponds to TRBD1 (6 bases). Germline V gene lookup returns CDR1 ENHRY and CDR2 SYGVKD. The CDR3 spans 15 residues. V was cut by 4 bases and J by 5 bases, with 15 bases left in between. CDR3 sequence: CAISVSGTRNNEQFF. The CDR3 DNA reads as TGTGCCATCAGTGTTTCCGGGACAAGAAACAATGAGCAGTTCTTC.

This clonotype appeared a few times. The chain combines TRBV3-1 with TRBJ2-1, with 11 bases identical to TRBD2. J gave up 5 bases and V 3 bases, and 3 bases lay outside the gene matches. Germline V CDR1 and CDR2: LGHDT, YNNKEL (reference sequence). This CDR3 has 15 amino acids. The CDR3 nucleotides read TGTGCCAGCAGCCAGACTAGCGGGGCAAACAATGAGCAGTTCTTC. Translating it yields CASSQTSGANNEQFF.

The chain joins TRBV30 to TRBJ2-1; D tentatively fits TRBD1 or TRBD2 (5 bases each). V lost 3 bases to trimming and J lost 6 bases, with 9 bases between them. The length of the CDR3 is 12 residues. Germline CDR1 reads GTSNPN; CDR2 reads SVGIG (reference sequence). The CDR3 bases are TGTGCCTGGAGGGGACCGCCCAATGAGCAGTTCTTC. Translated, it gives CAWRGPPNEQFF.

The V call is TRBV5-1, the J call TRBJ1-1, with no clear D. Germline V gives CDR1 SGHRS, CDR2 YFSETQ. Trimming took 0 bases from V and 3 from J, leaving 12 bases between them. This CDR3 has 15 amino acids. DNA for the CDR3: TGCGCCAGCAGCTTGGGTGGGGAGCCTGACACTGAAGCTTTCTTT. Encoded protein: CASSLGGEPDTEAFF.

The J gene is TRBJ1-1, the V gene TRBV29-1; D possibly corresponds to TRBD1 (5 bases). The CDR3 loop spans 14 amino acids. Germline values: CDR1 SQVTM, CDR2 ANQGSEA. Trimming took 2 bases from V and 6 from J, leaving 16 bases between them. The CDR3 here is CSVESAQRGAEAFF. CDR3 coding DNA: TGCAGCGTTGAATCGGCACAGCGGGGCGCTGAAGCTTTCTTT.

The gene calls are TRBV4-2 and TRBJ1-5, with TRBD1 identical over 9 bases. Germline assignment: CDR1 LGHNA and CDR2 YNFKEQ. CDR3 length: 17 residues. The junction had 10 bases not matched to a gene; V was cut back by 1 base and J by 6 bases. In DNA form, the CDR3 reads TGTGCCAGCAGCCAAGTTTCGGGGACAGGGATTCGTCAGCCCCAGCATTTT. It yields the protein CASSQVSGTGIRQPQHF.

The chain is built from TRBV24-1 and TRBJ2-1; D unresolved. This CDR3 is 14 amino acids long. The V gene's germline CDR1 is KGHDR and CDR2 SFDVKD. Trimming removed 5 bases from V and 2 bases from J, with 9 bases in between. Here the CDR3 reads CATSGPSTYNEQFF. The CDR3 nucleotides are TGTGCCACCAGTGGTCCCAGCACCTACAATGAGCAGTTCTTC.

The chain recombines TRBV4-3 with TRBJ2-2; D gene ambiguous. The V gene lost 0 bases and the J gene lost 1 base, with 9 bases spanning the gap. CDR1 is LGHNA and CDR2 is YSLEER in the germline V gene. This CDR3 has 16 residues. CDR3 protein: CASSQDRLMNTGELFF. The CDR3 DNA is TGCGCCAGCAGCCAAGATAGGCTGATGAACACCGGGGAGCTGTTTTTT.

The chain couples TRBV6-6 to TRBJ2-3, with D uncertain. CDR1 MNHNY and CDR2 SVGAGI come from the germline V gene (reference sequence). V lost 0 bases and J lost 5, with 6 bases in between. The CDR3 runs 13 residues. The CDR3 loop reads CASSYSAGDTQYF. The DNA for the CDR3 is TGTGCCAGCAGTTACTCCGCTGGAGATACGCAGTATTTT.

In its sample, this clonotype was seen many times. The V call is TRBV12-3 or TRBV12-4, the J call TRBJ1-1; D remains unclear. The CDR3 extends over 10 amino acids. V was trimmed by 6 bases and J by 8 bases, leaving 7 bases between them. CDR3 sequence: CASSLVEAFF. Here the CDR3 DNA reads TGTGCCAGCAGCCTGGTCGAAGCTTTCTTT.